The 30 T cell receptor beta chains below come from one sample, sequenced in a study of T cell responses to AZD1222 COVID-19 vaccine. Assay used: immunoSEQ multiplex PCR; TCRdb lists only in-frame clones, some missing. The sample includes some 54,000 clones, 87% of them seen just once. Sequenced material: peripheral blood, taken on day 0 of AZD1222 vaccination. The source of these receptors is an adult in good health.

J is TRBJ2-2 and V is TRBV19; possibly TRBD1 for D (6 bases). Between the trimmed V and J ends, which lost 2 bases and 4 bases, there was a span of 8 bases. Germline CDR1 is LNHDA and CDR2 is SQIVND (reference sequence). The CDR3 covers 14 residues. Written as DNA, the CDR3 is TGTGCCAGTAGTATAACAGGGTCCACCGGGGAGCTGTTTTTT. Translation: CASSITGSTGELFF.

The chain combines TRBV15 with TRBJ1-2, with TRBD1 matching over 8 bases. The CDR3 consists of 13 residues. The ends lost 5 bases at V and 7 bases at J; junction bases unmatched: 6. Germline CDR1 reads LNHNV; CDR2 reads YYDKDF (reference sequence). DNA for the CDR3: TGTGCCACCAGCCAGGACAGGGTTGGTGGCTACACCTTC. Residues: CATSQDRVGGYTF.

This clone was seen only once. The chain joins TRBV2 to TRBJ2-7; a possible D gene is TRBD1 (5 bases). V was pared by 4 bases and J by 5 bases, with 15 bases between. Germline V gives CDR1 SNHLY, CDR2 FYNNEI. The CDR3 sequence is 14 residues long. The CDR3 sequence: CASSVLAGSDEQYF. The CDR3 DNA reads TGTGCCAGCAGTGTTTTGGCAGGGTCCGACGAGCAGTACTTC.

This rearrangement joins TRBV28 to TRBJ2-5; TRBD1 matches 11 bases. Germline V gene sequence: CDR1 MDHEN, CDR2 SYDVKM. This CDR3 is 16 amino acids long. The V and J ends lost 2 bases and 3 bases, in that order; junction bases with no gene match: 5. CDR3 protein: CASSLGGQGEKETQYF. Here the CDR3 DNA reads TGTGCCAGCAGTTTAGGGGGACAGGGGGAGAAAGAGACCCAGTACTTC.

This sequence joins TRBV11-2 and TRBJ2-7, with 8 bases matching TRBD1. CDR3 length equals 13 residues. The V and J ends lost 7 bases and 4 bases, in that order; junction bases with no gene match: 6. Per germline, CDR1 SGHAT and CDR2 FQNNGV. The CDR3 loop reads CASTGQGVYEQYF. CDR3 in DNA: TGTGCCAGCACCGGACAGGGAGTGTACGAGCAGTACTTC.

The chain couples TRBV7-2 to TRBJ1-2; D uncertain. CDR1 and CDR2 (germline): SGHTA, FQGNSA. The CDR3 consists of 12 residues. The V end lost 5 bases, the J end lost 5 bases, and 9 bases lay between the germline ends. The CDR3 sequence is CASSPGRYGYTF. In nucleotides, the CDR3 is TGTGCCAGCAGCCCCGGGAGGTATGGCTACACCTTC.

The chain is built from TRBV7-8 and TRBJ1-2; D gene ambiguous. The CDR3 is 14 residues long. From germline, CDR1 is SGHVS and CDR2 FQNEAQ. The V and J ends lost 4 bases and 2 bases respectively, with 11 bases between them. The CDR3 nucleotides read TGTGCCAGCAGCTCCCTTAGGGAAAACTATGGCTACACCTTC. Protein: CASSSLRENYGYTF.

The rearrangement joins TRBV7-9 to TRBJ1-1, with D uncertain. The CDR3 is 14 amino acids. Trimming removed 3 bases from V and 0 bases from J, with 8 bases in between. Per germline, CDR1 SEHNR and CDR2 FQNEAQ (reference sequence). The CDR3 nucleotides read TGTGCCAGCAGCTTGGACCGATTGAACACTGAAGCTTTCTTT. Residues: CASSLDRLNTEAFF.

In DNA form, the CDR3 reads TGTGCCACCAGCAGAGATATGGGGGGCGTCACTGAAGCTTTCTTT. Encoded protein: CATSRDMGGVTEAFF. V and J are TRBV15 and TRBJ1-1; weak D call: TRBD1 (6 bases). This CDR3 contains 15 residues. The germline V gene encodes CDR1 LNHNV and CDR2 YYDKDF (reference sequence). Trimming left V 0 bases short and J 4 bases short, with 12 bases between.

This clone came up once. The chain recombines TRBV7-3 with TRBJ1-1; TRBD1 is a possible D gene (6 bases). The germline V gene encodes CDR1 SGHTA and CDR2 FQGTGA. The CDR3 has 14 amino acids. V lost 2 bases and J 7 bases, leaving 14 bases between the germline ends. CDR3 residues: CASSLLGGLNEAFF. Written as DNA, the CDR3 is TGTGCCAGCAGCTTATTAGGGGGACTGAATGAAGCTTTCTTT.

The CDR3 protein is CASSLTSGGGGYTF. CDR3 nucleotide sequence: TGTGCCAGCAGCTTAACCTCGGGGGGCGGAGGCTACACCTTC. The chain couples TRBV7-2 to TRBJ1-2, with a weak D call TRBD1 (6 bases). The germline V gene encodes CDR1 SGHTA and CDR2 FQGNSA. The V gene lost 2 bases and the J gene lost 8 bases, with 15 bases spanning the gap. The CDR3 covers 14 residues.

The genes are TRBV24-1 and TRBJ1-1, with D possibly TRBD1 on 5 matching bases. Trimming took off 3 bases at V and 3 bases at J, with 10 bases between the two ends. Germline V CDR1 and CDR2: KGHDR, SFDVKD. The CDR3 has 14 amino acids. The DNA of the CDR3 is TGTGCCACCAGTGATGGGGGTTCGCACACTGAAGCTTTCTTT. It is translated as CATSDGGSHTEAFF.

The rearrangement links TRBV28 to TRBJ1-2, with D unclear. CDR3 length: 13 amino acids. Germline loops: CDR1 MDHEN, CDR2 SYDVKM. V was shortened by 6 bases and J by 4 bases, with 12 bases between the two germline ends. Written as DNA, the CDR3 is TGTGCCAGCAGCTTACAAGCTCCCTATGGCTACACCTTC. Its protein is CASSLQAPYGYTF.

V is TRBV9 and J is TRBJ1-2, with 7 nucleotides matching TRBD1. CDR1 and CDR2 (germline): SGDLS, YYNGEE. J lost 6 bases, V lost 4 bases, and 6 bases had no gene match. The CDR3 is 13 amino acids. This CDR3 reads CASSLRTGDGYTF. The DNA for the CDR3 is TGTGCCAGCAGCTTAAGAACAGGGGATGGCTACACCTTC.

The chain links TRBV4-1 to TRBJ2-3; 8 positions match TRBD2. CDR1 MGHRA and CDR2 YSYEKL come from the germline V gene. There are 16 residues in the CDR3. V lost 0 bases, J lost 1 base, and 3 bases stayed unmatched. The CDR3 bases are TGCGCCAGCAGCCAAGATCCAGCGGGGGGCACAGATACGCAGTATTTT. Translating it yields CASSQDPAGGTDTQYF.

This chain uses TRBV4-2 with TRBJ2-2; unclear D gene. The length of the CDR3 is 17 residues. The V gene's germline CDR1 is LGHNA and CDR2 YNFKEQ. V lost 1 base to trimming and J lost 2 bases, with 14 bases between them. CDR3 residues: CASSQATDGTNTGELFF. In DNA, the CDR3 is TGTGCCAGCAGCCAAGCGACGGACGGAACAAACACCGGGGAGCTGTTTTTT.

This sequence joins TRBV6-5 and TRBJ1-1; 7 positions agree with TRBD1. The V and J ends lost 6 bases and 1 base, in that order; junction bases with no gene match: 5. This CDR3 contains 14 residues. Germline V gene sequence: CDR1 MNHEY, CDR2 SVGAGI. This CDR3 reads CASRTGWTNTEAFF. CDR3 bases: TGTGCCAGCAGGACAGGGTGGACGAACACTGAAGCTTTCTTT.

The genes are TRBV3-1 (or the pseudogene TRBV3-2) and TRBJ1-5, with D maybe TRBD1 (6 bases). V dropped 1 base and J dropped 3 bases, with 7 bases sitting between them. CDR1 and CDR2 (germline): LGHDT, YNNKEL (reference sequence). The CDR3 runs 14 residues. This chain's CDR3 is CASSQAGVNQPQHF. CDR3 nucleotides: TGTGCCAGCAGCCAAGCAGGGGTCAATCAGCCCCAGCATTTT.

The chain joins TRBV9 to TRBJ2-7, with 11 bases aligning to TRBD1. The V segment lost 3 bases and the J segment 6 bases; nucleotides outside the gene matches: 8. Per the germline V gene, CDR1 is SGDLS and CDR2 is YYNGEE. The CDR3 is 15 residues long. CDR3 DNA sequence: TGTGCCAGCAGCGATGGGACAGGGGGAGACGCCGAGCAGTACTTC. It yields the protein CASSDGTGGDAEQYF.

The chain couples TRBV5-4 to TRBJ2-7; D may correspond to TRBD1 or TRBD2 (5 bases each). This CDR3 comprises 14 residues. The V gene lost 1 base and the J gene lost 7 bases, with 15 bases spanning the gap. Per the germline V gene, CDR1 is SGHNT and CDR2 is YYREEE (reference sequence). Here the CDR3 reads CASSLMGLEGEQYF. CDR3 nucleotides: TGTGCCAGCAGCTTGATGGGTCTCGAGGGGGAGCAGTACTTC.

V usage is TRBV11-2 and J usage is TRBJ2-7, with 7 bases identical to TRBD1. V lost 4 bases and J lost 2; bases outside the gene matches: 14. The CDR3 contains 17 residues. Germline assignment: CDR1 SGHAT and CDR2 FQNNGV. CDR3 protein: CASSSRPTGTETYEQYF. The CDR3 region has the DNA TGTGCCAGCAGCTCCAGACCTACCGGGACAGAGACCTACGAGCAGTACTTC.

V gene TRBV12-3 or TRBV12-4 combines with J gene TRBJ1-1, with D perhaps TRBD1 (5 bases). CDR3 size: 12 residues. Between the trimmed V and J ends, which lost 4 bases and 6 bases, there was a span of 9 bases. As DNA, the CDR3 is TGTGCCAGCAGTTCAACGGGGGCTGAAGCTTTCTTT. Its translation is CASSSTGAEAFF.

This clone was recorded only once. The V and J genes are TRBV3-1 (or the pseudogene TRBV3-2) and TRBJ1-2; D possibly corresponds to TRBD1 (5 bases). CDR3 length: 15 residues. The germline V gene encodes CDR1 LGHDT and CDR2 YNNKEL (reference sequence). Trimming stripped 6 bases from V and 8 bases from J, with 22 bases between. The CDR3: CASSSSGREILGYTF. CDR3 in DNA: TGTGCCAGCAGTTCGTCAGGGAGGGAAATCTTGGGCTACACCTTC.

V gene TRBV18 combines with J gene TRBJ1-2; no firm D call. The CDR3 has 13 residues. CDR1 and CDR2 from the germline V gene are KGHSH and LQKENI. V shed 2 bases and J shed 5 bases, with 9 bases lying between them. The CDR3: CASSPREKYGYTF. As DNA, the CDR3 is TGTGCCAGCTCACCAAGGGAAAAGTATGGCTACACCTTC. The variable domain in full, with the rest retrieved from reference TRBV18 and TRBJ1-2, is NAGVMQNPRHLVRRRGQEARLRCSPMKGHSHVYWYRQLPEEGLKFMVYLQKENIIDESGMPKERFSAEFPKEGPSILRIQQVVRGDSAAYFCASSPREKYGYTFGSGTRLTVV.

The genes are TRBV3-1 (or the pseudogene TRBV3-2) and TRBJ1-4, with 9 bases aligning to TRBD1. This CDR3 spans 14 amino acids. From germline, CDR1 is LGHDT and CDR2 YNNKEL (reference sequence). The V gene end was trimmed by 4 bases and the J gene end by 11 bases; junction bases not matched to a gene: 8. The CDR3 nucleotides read TGTGCCAGCAGCCCCCCGGGACAGGGAACGAAACTGTTTTTT. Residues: CASSPPGQGTKLFF.

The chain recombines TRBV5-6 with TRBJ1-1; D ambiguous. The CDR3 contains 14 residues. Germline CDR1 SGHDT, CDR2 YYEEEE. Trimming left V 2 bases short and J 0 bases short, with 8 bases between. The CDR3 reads CASSFITVNTEAFF. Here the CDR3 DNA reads TGTGCCAGCAGCTTCATTACAGTGAACACTGAAGCTTTCTTT.

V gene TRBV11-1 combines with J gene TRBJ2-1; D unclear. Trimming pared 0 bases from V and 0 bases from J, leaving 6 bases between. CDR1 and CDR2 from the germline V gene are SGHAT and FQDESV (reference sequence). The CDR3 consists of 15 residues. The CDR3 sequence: CASSLAPSSYNEQFF. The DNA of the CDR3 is TGTGCCAGCAGCTTAGCCCCCAGCTCCTACAATGAGCAGTTCTTC.

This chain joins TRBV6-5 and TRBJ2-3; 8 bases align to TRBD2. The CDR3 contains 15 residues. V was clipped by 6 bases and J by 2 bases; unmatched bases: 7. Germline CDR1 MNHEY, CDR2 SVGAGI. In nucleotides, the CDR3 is TGTGCCAGCAGACGAGCGGGGGCCAACACAGATACGCAGTATTTT. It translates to CASRRAGANTDTQYF.

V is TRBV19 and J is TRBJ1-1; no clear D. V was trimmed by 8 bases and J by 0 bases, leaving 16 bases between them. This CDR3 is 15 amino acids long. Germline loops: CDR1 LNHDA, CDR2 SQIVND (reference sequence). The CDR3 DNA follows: TGTGCCAGTTGCCCTGACCTCACCATGAACACTGAAGCTTTCTTT. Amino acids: CASCPDLTMNTEAFF.

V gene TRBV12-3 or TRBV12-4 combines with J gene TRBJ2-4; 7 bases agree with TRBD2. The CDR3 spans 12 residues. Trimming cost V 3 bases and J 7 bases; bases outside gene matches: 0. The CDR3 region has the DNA TGTGCCAGCAGTTTCGGGGGGAACATTCAGTACTTC. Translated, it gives CASSFGGNIQYF.